This note documents a single TCR beta chain sequence. Its target is not known. In this CDR3 the conserved last residue, phenylalanine or tryptophan, is missing, so a read error is likely. No DNA is shown, since the ends of the CDR3 on it are uncertain; the CDR3 is the one TCRdb lists. The sorted Tregs were CD4+CD25+CD127-/low cells. The study's findings and limits: Larger-cohort validation covered only one TCR beta V-J rearrangement. Tumor memory CD4+ T cell TCR gene usage was found to cluster with blood and lymph node memory CD4+ cells and with lymph node naive CD4+ cells. Tumor Tregs overlapped most with tumor, then blood, naive CD4+ cells.

After constant-region reverse-primer amplification, full-length variable regions underwent semi-nested PCR with Nested Universal Primer A. TCRdb ran MiXCR on the 5' RACE reads and lists one entry per CDR3 protein. The table has about 55,000 distinct CDR3 sequences, around 20% seen once; the top ten hold 2.5% to 4%. Germline loops: CDR1 DFQATT, CDR2 SNEGSKA (reference sequence). The CDR3 has 11 amino acids, counting both end residues. Sequencing was done on a sample of tumor-infiltrating Tregs sorted from the breast tumor. This sequence joins TRBV20-1 and TRBJ1-2. This receptor was identified in a female donor with breast cancer. CDR3 amino acids: CSVTANDGYTC.